Below are 9 T cell receptor beta chains sequenced from a single sample in a study of cytomegalovirus exposure and HLA in healthy donors. PCR was performed using 60 Vbeta and 13 Jbeta primers. Generated by immunoSEQ multiplex PCR, the TCRdb table keeps only in-frame clones and is missing some. This sample has about 160,000 clones, with approximately 71% found just once. The sequencing sample was made of PBMCs. Every receptor here comes from a male donor in good health and CMV-seronegative.

The V and J genes are TRBV30 and TRBJ1-3; D gene ambiguous. The germline V and J ends were trimmed by 0 bases and 3 bases, with 9 bases remaining between them. Germline loops: CDR1 GTSNPN, CDR2 SVGIG (reference sequence). The CDR3 contains 14 residues. The CDR3 bases are TGTGCCTGGAGTGTACTACGGATTGGAAACACCATATATTTT. It specifies CAWSVLRIGNTIYF.

The count of this clone is one. The chain employs TRBV6-1 and TRBJ2-7; no definite D call. Trimming shortened V by 6 bases and J by 4 bases, and 10 bases separated the two germline ends. CDR3 length: 12 amino acids. Germline CDR1 and CDR2: MNHNS and SASEGT. The CDR3 here is CASRPHPYEQYF. The DNA of the CDR3 is TGTGCCAGCAGGCCACATCCGTACGAGCAGTACTTC.

Only one count was recorded for this clone. V gene TRBV12-1 combines with J gene TRBJ2-4; TRBD2 was called by the table and not checked on the DNA. TRBV12-1 is labeled a pseudogene. This CDR3 comprises 15 residues. The CDR3: CASRMERPAKNIQYF. The CDR3 nucleotides read TGTGCCAGCAGAATGGAGCGCCCGGCCAAAAACATTCAGTACTTC.

This rearrangement joins TRBV27 to TRBJ2-4; 13 positions match TRBD2. This CDR3 comprises 16 residues. Germline V gives CDR1 MNHEY, CDR2 SMNVEV (reference sequence). J was trimmed by 0 bases and V by 7 bases; bases with no gene match: 3. CDR3 in amino acids: CASTRLAGGAKNIQYF. CDR3 DNA sequence: TGTGCCAGCACTAGACTAGCGGGAGGAGCCAAAAACATTCAGTACTTC.

The CDR3 DNA reads as TGTGCCAGTATTGACAGCTCTCATCAGCCCCAGCATTTT. This codes for CASIDSSHQPQHF. The chain combines TRBV21-1 with TRBJ1-5; the D call of TRBD1 is as the table states it, not checked on the DNA. TRBV21-1 is flagged as a pseudogene. This CDR3 region has 13 residues.

The J gene is TRBJ1-2, the V gene TRBV7-2; no definite D call. V lost 5 bases and J lost 0, with 7 bases in between. Germline CDR1 and CDR2: SGHTA and FQGNSA. CDR3 size: 13 residues. CDR3 in amino acids: CASSPGTNYGYTF. Written as DNA, the CDR3 is TGTGCCAGCAGCCCCGGGACTAACTATGGCTACACCTTC.

The chain uses TRBV9 and TRBJ2-1; D is undetermined. Trimming took off 0 bases at V and 7 bases at J, with 11 bases between the two ends. This CDR3 region has 14 residues. Germline V CDR1 and CDR2: SGDLS, YYNGEE. In nucleotides, the CDR3 is TGTGCCAGCAGCGTAGTCGACATCATGAATGAGCAGTTCTTC. Its translation: CASSVVDIMNEQFF. The entire variable domain, with the rest obtained from reference TRBV9 and TRBJ2-1, is as follows: DSGVTQTPKHLITATGQRVTLRCSPRSGDLSVYWYQQSLDQGLQFLIQYYNGEERAKGNILERFSAQQFPDLHSELNLSSLELGDSALYFCASSVVDIMNEQFFGPGTRLTVL.

The CDR3 region is CASSDGGYGYTF. The CDR3 coding sequence is TGCGCCAGCAGTGACGGCGGGTATGGCTACACCTTC. The chain carries TRBV5-1 and TRBJ1-2; D not certain. Germline V lookup: CDR1 SGHRS, CDR2 YFSETQ. V gave up 5 bases and J gave up 5 bases, with 10 bases separating them. The CDR3 runs 12 residues.

The rearrangement uses TRBV6-6 and TRBJ2-3; D is unclear. CDR1 MNHNY and CDR2 SVGAGI come from the germline V gene (reference sequence). Trimming shortened V by 5 bases and J by 4 bases, and 7 bases separated the two germline ends. The CDR3 has 12 amino acids. This chain's CDR3 is CASSPTADTQYF. CDR3 DNA: TGTGCCAGCAGTCCTACTGCAGATACGCAGTATTTT.